Detailed here is one T cell receptor (beta chain). The antigen is not known. Mismatch with germline at one junction end may stem from a read error. The sample comes from a study of shared clonotypes between healthy human individuals. Whole-study context: Each donor had three CD4 naive, three CD4 memory, two CD8 naive and one CD8 memory plate. Study-wide results and limits: Compared with clonotypes that all four donors shared, non-shared clonotypes had lower generation probabilities.

Profiled with immunoSEQ multiplex PCR; TCRdb holds only in-frame clones, not every one. Of under 750,000 clones in the sample, 55% to 75% were seen once. The germline CDR1 and CDR2 sequences are MNHNS and SASEGT. The CDR3 consists of 15 residues. This chain connects TRBV6-1 to TRBJ2-7; 8 nucleotides match TRBD2. Input material: memory CD4+ T cells sorted from blood. Subset described: CD45RA-negative fraction. This sequence originates from a woman aged 25 to 39 in good health. CDR3 protein: CAISDLSGTSYEQYF. The CDR3, as DNA: TGTGCCATCAGTGACCTTAGCGGGACTTCCTACGAGCAGTACTTC.